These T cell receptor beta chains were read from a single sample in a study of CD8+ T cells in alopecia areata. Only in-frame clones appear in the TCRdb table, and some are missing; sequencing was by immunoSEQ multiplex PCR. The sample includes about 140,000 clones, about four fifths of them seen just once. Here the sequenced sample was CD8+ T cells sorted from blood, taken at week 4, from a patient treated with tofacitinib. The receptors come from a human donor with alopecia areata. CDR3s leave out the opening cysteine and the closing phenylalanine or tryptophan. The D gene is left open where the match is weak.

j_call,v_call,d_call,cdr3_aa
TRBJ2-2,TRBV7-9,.,ASSLFPGELF
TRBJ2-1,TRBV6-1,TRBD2,ASSALAGGPLYEQF
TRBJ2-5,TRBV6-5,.,ASSLDRREQY
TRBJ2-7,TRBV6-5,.,ASSSLPDIYEQY
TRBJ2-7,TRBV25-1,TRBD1,ASSDWATGDLTSYEQY
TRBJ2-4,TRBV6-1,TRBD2,ASSTSGVSKNIQY
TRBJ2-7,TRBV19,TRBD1,ASSIFGQGSYEQY
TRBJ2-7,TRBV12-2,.,ALRPQFRTSDYYEQY
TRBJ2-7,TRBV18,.,ASSLGPRYEQY
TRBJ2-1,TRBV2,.,ASLPGKGSSYNEQF
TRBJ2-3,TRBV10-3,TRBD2,AISERLAGTRGTDTQY
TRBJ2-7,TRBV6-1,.,ASSEARMEYYEQY
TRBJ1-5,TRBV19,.,ASTMGGAQPQH
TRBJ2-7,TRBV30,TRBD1,AWSPGQGLFEQY
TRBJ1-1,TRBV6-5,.,ASSYSRGANTEAF
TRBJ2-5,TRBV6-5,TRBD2,ATKTGGAYQETQY
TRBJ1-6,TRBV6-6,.,ASSSGRKGNNSPLH
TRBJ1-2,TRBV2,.,ASSAVVDPHGYT
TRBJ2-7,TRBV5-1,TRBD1,ASSPGTGPYEQY
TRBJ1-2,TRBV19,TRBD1,ASSDRDYGYT
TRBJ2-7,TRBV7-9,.,ASSPRGITYEQY
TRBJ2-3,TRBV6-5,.,ASKGPDTQY
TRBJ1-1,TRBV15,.,ATSRDRQGTEAF
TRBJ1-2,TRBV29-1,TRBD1,SATGTDKYGYT
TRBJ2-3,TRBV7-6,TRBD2,ASSSQLAGGQTDTQY
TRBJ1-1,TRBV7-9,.,ASSRAGTLNTEAF
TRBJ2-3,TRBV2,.,ASSEGGSTDTQY
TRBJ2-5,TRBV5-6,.,ASSLEPGGLNQETQY
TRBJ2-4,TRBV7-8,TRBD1,ASSRQTGGFENIQY
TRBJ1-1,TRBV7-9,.,ASSWGGINTEAF
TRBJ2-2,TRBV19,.,ASSPEAGMNTGELF
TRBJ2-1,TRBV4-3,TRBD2,ASSQDGLAGGDEQF
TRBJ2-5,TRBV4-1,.,ASSQSWPNQETQY
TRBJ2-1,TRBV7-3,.,ASSLGRGLDEQF
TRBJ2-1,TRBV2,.,ASIPDSHSYNEQF
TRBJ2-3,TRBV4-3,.,ASSQDRGRSTDTQY